This TCR beta chain comes out of a study of CD8+CD57+ T cells in acquired aplastic anemia. Notes on this clonotype: The target antigen is unknown.

The template for TCR beta VDJ and CDR3 sequence profiling was genomic DNA. TCRdb reprocessed the reads via MiXCR and lists one record per CDR3 protein. Of 200,000 to 300,000 distinct CDR3 sequences in the sample, 40% to 50% were seen once. Patients picked for sequencing had shown CD8+CD57+ cell expansion detected by flow cytometry. The diagnosis in all patients was severe acquired aplastic anemia. Patients had undergone no therapy by the time their blood was sampled. Study results and limitations: Common to patients and controls were twenty-nine CD8+ CDR3 sequences.

The CDR3 is 12 amino acids. CDR1 is SGHTA and CDR2 is FQGNSA in the germline V gene. The V gene lost 1 base and the J gene lost 9 bases, with 9 bases spanning the gap. This rearrangement joins TRBV7-2 to TRBJ1-1; D not resolved. The sequence was collected from a human donor with aplastic anemia. Sequencing was carried out using sorted CD4+, CD8+, or CD8+CD57+ T cells (not recorded which) from PBMCs. DNA for the CDR3: TGTGCCAGCAGCTTAGACAGTCAGCAAGCTTTCTTT. Translation gives CASSLDSQQAFF.